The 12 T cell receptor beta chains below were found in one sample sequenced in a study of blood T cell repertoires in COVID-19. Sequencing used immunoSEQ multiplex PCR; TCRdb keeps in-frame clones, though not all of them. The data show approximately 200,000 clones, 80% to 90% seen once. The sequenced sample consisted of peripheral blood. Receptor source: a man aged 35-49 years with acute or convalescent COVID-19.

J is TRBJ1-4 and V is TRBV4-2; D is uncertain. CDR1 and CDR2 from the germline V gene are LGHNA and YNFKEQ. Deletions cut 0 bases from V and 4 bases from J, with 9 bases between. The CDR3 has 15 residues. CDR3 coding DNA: TGTGCCAGCAGCCAAGAGGCCAGAATTAATGAAAAACTGTTTTTT. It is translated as CASSQEARINEKLFF.

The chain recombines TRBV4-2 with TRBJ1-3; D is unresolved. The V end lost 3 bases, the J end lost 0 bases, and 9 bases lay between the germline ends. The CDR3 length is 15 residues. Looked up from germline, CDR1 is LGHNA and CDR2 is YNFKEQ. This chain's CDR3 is CASSQVVSSGNTIYF. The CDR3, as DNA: TGTGCCAGCAGCCAGGTTGTTAGCTCTGGAAACACCATATATTTT.

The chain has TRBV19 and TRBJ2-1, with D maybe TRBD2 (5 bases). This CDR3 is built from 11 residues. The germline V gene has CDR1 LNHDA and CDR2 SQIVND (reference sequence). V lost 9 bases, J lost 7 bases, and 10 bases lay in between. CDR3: CASLRENEQFF. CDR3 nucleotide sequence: TGTGCCAGCCTCCGGGAAAATGAGCAGTTCTTC.

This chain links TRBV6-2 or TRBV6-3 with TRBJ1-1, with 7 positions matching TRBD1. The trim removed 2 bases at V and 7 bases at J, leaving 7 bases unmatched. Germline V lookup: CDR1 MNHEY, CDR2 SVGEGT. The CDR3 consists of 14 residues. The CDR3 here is CASSYRSGQVEAFF. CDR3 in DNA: TGTGCCAGCAGTTACCGATCCGGACAGGTTGAAGCTTTCTTT.

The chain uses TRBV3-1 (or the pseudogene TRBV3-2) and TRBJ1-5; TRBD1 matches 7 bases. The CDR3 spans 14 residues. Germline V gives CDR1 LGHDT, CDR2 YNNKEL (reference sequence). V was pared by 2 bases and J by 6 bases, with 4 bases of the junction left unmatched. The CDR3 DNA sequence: TGTGCCAGCAGCCAACAGGGGGACCGTCAGCCCCAGCATTTT. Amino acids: CASSQQGDRQPQHF.

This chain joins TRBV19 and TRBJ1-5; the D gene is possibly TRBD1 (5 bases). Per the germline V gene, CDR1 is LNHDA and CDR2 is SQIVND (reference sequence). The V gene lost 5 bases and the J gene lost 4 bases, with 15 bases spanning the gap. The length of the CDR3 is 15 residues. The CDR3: CASSQDTITNQPQHF. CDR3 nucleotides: TGTGCCAGTAGTCAGGACACAATAACGAATCAGCCCCAGCATTTT.

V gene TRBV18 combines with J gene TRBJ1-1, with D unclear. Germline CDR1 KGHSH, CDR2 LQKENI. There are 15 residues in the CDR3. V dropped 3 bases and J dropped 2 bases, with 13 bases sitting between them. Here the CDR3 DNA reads TGTGCCAGCTCACCCCTCCCCGCTATAAACACTGAAGCTTTCTTT. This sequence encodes CASSPLPAINTEAFF.

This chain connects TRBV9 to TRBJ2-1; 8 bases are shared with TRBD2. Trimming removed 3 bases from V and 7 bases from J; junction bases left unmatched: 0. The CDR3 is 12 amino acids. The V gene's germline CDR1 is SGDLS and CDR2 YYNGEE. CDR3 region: CASSERGNEQFF. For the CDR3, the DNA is TGTGCCAGCAGCGAGCGGGGGAATGAGCAGTTCTTC.

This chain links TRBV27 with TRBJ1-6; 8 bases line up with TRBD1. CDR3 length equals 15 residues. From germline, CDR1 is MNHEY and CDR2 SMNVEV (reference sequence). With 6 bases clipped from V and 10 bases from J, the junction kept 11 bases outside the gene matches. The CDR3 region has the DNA TGTGCCAGCAGCCCGAACCAGGGGGCGAGCTCACCCCTCCACTTT. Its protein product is CASSPNQGASSPLHF.

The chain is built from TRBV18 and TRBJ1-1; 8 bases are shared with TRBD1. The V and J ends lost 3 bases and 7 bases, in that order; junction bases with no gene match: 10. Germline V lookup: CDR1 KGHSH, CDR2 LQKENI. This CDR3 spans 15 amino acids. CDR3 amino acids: CASSPGQGRQNEAFF. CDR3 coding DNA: TGTGCCAGCTCACCCGGACAGGGACGCCAGAATGAAGCTTTCTTT.

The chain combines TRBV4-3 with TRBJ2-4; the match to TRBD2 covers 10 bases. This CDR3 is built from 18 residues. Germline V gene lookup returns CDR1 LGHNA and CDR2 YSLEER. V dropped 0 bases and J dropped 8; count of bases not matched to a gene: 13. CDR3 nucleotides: TGCGCCAGCAGCCAAGAAGCGCCGAGCGGGGGGGCCCGCGACATTCAGTACTTC. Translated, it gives CASSQEAPSGGARDIQYF.

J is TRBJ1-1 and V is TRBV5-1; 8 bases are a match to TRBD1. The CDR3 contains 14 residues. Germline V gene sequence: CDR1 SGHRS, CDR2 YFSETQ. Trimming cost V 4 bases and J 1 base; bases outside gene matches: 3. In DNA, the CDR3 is TGCGCCAGCAGCCAGGGGACAGGGAACACTGAAGCTTTCTTT. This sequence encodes CASSQGTGNTEAFF.